The subject of this entry is one TCR beta chain. Its antigen is undetermined. CDR1 and CDR2 from the germline V gene are SGHRS and YFSETQ. J lost 5 bases, V lost 3 bases, and 7 bases had no gene match. The CDR3 is made up of 14 amino acids. This sample was taken from a study of T cell repertoires in cytomegalovirus infection. Overall study context: Public TCR beta signatures marked donors with CMV infection and the matching HLA. Study-wide points: What dominated the ex vivo response were HLA-C-restricted CMV-specific TCR beta clonotypes.

TCRdb reanalysed the reads using MiXCR and keeps one entry per CDR3 protein. Here the sample spans hundreds of thousands of distinct CDR3 sequences, 35% to 45% being singletons. This sequence originates from a human donor in good health (CMV status not recorded). Some clones in this sample may be carry-over from other donors' samples. V usage is TRBV5-1 and J usage is TRBJ2-5; 7 bases line up with TRBD2. The sequencing input was PBMCs. DNA of the CDR3: TGCGCCAGCAGCTCCACCGGGACTAAGGAGACCCAGTACTTC. As protein: CASSSTGTKETQYF.